The source of this TCR beta chain is a study of cytomegalovirus exposure and HLA in healthy donors. CDR3 size: 19 residues. CDR1 and CDR2 (germline): LGHNT, FRNRAP. V was pared by 5 bases and J by 0 bases, with 13 bases of the junction left unmatched. PCR used 60 Vbeta primers and 13 Jbeta primers. Only in-frame clones appear in the TCRdb table, and some are missing; sequencing was by immunoSEQ multiplex PCR. Across about 160,000 clones, the top ten clones capture 1% to 1.5% of the sample. The J gene is TRBJ2-6, the V gene TRBV12-5; 7 bases fit TRBD1. Sequences were obtained from PBMCs. The receptor's source is an older woman in good health and CMV-seronegative. The CDR3 bases are TGTGCTAGTGGTACCCCAAGACAGGGTTCCCACTCTGGGGCCAACGTCCTGACTTTC. Encoded protein: CASGTPRQGSHSGANVLTF.